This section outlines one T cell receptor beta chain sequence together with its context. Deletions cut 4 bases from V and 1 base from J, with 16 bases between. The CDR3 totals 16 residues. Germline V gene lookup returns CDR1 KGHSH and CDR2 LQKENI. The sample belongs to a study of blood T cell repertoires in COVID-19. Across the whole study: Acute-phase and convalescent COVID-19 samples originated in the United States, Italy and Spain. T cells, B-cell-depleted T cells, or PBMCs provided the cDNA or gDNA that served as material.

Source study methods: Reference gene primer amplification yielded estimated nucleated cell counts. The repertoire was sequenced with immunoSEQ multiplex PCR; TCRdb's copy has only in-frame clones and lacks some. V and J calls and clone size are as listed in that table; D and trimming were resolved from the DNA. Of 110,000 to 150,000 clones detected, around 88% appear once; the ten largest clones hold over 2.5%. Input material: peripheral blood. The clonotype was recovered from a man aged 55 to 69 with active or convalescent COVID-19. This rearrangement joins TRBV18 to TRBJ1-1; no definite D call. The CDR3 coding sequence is TGTGCCAGCTCACTTTACGGGCGGGAGGCGAACACTGAAGCTTTCTTT. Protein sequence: CASSLYGREANTEAFF.